A selection of T cell receptor beta chains follows, all from one sample in a study of PD-1 blockade in classical Hodgkin lymphoma. Some clones are missing from TCRdb's copy, which holds only in-frame ones; the method was immunoSEQ multiplex PCR. The repertoire includes approximately 51,000 clones, roughly 66% of them detected once, and less than 15% sits in the top ten. The specimen was peripheral blood mononuclear cells (PBMCs), collected before the second cycle of nivolumab. The source is a human donor with classical Hodgkin lymphoma. CDR3s include the opening cysteine and the closing phenylalanine or tryptophan.

j_gene,v_gene,CDR3aa
TRBJ1-2,TRBV19,CASSFRGRSNYGYTF
TRBJ2-7,TRBV14,CASSLPGQVFGEQYF
TRBJ1-5,TRBV28,CASRAGGVYSNQPQHF
TRBJ1-3,TRBV25-1,CASKSGNTIYF
TRBJ1-3,TRBV6-1,CASSDSFGYGNTIYF
TRBJ1-2,TRBV28,CASSLQLEGYTF
TRBJ1-2,TRBV7-2,CASSPKGPYGYTF
TRBJ2-3,TRBV9,CASSVKGGTEVDTQYF
TRBJ1-3,TRBV6-5,CASSSGPHGNTIYF
TRBJ2-1,TRBV19,CASSMRQHLNNEQFF
TRBJ2-2,TRBV9,CASSPFRQVAGTGELFF
TRBJ1-1,TRBV7-3,CASSLKGAMNTEAFF
TRBJ1-1,TRBV7-6,CASSLQGNLNTEAFF
TRBJ2-3,TRBV7-2,CASSSRGASPTDTQYF
TRBJ2-3,TRBV5-6,CARSLGGQGATDTQYF
TRBJ1-2,TRBV6-5,CASSPDGANYGYTF
TRBJ2-7,TRBV5-1,CASSLGTSGFYEQYF
TRBJ2-7,TRBV14,CASSPLIEYEQYF
TRBJ2-1,TRBV2,CASSELTNNNEQFF
TRBJ1-2,TRBV9,CASSVGTGTYGYTF
TRBJ1-5,TRBV19,CASSRSGLPSTGYSNQPQHF
TRBJ1-3,TRBV19,CASTDRPNSGNTIYF
TRBJ1-2,TRBV25-1,CASRRTGGVNGYTF
TRBJ1-4,TRBV19,CASSLRQAPNEKLFF
TRBJ2-6,TRBV9,CASSEGSLGANVLTF
TRBJ2-3,TRBV5-1,CASERGGTDTQYF
TRBJ2-3,TRBV27,CASSPPNENTQYF